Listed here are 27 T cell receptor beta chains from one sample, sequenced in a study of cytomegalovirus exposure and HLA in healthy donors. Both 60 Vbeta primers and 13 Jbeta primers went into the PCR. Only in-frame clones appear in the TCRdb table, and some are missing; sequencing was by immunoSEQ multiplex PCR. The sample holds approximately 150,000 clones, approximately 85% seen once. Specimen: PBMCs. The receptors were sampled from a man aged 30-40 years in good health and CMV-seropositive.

Written as DNA, the CDR3 is TGTGCCAGCAGCCGACTTCTAGCGGTTAGCTCCTACGAGCAGTACTTC. Protein: CASSRLLAVSSYEQYF. The chain recombines TRBV7-2 with TRBJ2-7, with 7 bases fitting TRBD2. V trimming: 5 bases; J trimming: 0 bases; junction bases outside the gene matches: 10. This CDR3 region has 16 residues. Germline V CDR1 and CDR2: SGHTA, FQGNSA. The full variable domain, with the rest looked up from reference TRBV7-2 and TRBJ2-7, is GAGVSQSPSNKVTEKGKDVELRCDPISGHTALYWYRQSLGQGLEFLIYFQGNSAPDKSGLPSDRFSAERTGGSVSTLTIQRTQQEDSAVYLCASSRLLAVSSYEQYFGPGTRLTVT.

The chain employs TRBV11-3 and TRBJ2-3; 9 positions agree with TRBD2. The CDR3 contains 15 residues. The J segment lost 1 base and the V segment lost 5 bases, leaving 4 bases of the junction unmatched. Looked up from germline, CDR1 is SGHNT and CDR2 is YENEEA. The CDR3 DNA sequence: TGTGCCAGCAGCCTTAGCGGGAGCCGCACAGATACGCAGTATTTT. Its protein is CASSLSGSRTDTQYF.

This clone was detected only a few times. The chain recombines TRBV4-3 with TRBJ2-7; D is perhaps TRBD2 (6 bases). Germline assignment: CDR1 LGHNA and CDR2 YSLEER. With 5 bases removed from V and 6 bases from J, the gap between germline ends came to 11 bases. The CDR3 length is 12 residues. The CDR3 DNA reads TGCGCCAGCAGCTTCGGAGGGAGCGAGCAGTACTTC. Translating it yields CASSFGGSEQYF.

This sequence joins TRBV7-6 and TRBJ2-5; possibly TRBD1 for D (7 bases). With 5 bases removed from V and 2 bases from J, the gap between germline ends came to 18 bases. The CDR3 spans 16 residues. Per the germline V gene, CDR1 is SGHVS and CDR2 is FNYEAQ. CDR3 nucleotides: TGTGCCAGCAGCCCGTTGACAGGGACTTTGCAAGAGACCCAGTACTTC. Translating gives CASSPLTGTLQETQYF.

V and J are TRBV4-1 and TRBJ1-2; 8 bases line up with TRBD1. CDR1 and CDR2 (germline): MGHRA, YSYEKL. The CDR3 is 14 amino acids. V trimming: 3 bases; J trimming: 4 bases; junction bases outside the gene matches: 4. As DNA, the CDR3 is TGCGCCAGCAGCCATGACAGGGGTGTCTATGGCTACACCTTC. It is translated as CASSHDRGVYGYTF.

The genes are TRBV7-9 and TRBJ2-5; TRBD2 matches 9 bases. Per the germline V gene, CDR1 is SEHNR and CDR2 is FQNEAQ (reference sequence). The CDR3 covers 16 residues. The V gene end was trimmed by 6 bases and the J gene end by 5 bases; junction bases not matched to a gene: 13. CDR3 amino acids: CASRGGGLALAETQYF. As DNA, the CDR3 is TGTGCCAGCAGAGGGGGAGGACTAGCGTTAGCGGAGACCCAGTACTTC.

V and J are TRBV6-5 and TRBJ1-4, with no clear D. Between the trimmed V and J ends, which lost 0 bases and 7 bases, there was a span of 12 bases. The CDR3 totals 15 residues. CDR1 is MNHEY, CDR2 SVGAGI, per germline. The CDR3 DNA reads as TGTGCCAGCAGTTACTCGGAGGGCGGAGTTGAAAAACTGTTTTTT. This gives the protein CASSYSEGGVEKLFF.

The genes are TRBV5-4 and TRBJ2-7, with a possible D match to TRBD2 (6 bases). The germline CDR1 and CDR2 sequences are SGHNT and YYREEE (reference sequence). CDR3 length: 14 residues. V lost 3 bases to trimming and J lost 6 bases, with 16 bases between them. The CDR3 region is CASSYLGGRREQYF. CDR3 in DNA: TGTGCCAGCAGCTATTTAGGAGGGCGGCGCGAGCAGTACTTC.

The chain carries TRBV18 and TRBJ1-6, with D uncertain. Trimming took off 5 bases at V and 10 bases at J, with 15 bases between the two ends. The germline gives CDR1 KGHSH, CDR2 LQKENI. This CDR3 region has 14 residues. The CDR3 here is CASSSYEGKSPLHF. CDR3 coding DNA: TGTGCCAGCTCATCGTATGAGGGAAAATCACCCCTCCACTTT. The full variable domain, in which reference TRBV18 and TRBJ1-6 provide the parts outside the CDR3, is NAGVMQNPRHLVRRRGQEARLRCSPMKGHSHVYWYRQLPEEGLKFMVYLQKENIIDESGMPKERFSAEFPKEGPSILRIQQVVRGDSAAYFCASSSYEGKSPLHFGNGTRLTVT.

CDR3 residues: CASSLGQSNYGYTF. CDR3 nucleotides: TGTGCCAGCAGCTTAGGACAGTCCAACTATGGCTACACCTTC. The chain couples TRBV13 to TRBJ1-2; D unclear. The CDR3 has 14 amino acids. Trimming removed 0 bases at V and 2 bases at J, with 7 bases between. Germline CDR1 PRHDT, CDR2 FYEKMQ (reference sequence). Supplemented by reference TRBV13 and TRBJ1-2, the full variable domain reads AAGVIQSPRHLIKEKRETATLKCYPIPRHDTVYWYQQGPGQDPQFLISFYEKMQSDKGSIPDRFSAQQFSDYHSELNMSSLELGDSALYFCASSLGQSNYGYTFGSGTRLTVV.

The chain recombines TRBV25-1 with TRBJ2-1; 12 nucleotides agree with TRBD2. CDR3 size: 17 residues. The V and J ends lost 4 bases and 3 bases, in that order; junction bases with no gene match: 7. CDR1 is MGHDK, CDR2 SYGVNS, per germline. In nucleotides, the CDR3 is TGTGCCAGCAGTGCGTCTAGCGGGAGGGGTCTCTACAATGAGCAGTTCTTC. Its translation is CASSASSGRGLYNEQFF.

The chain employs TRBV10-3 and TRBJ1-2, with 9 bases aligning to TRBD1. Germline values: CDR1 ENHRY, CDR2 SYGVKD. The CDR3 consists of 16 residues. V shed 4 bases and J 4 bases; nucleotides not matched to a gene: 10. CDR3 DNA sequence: TGTGCCATCAGTGGGTGGACAGGGGAAGAGACCTATGGCTACACCTTC. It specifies CAISGWTGEETYGYTF.

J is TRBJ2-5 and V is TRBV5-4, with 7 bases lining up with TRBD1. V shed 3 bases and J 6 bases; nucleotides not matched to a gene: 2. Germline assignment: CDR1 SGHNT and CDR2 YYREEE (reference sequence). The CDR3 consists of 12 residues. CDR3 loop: CASSWDSQTQYF. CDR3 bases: TGTGCCAGCAGCTGGGACAGCCAGACCCAGTACTTC.

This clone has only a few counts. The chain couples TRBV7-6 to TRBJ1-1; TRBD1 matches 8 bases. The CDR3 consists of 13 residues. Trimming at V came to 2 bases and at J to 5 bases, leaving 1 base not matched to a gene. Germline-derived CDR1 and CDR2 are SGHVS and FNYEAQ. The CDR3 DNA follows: TGTGCCAGCAGCTTAACAGGGGGGACTGAAGCTTTCTTT. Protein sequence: CASSLTGGTEAFF.

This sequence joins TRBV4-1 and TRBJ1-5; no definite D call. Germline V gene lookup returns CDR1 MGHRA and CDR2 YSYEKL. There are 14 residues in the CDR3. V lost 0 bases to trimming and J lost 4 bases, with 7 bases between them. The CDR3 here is CASSQEGGNQPQHF. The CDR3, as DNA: TGCGCCAGCAGCCAAGAGGGAGGGAATCAGCCCCAGCATTTT.

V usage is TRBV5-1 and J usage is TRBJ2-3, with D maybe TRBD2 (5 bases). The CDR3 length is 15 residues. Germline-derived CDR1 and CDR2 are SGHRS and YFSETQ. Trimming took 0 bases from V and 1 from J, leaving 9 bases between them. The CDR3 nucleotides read TGCGCCAGCAGCTTGGATATCGGGGGCACAGATACGCAGTATTTT. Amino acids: CASSLDIGGTDTQYF. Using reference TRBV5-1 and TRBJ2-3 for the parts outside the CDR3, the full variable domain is KAGVTQTPRYLIKTRGQQVTLSCSPISGHRSVSWYQQTPGQGLQFLFEYFSETQRNKGNFPGRFSGRQFSNSRSEMNVSTLELGDSALYLCASSLDIGGTDTQYFGPGTRLTVL.

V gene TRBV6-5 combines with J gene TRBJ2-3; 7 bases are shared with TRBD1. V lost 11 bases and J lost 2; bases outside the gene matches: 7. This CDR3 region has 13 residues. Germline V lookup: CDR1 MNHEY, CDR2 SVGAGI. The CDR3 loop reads CASTGIYTDTQYF. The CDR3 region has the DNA TGTGCCTCGACAGGGATATACACAGATACGCAGTATTTT.

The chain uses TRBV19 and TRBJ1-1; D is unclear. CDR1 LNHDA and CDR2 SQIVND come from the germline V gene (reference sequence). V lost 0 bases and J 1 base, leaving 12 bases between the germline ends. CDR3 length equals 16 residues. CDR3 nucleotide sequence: TGTGCCAGTAGTATAGACGGGGTTCGAAAGAACACTGAAGCTTTCTTT. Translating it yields CASSIDGVRKNTEAFF.

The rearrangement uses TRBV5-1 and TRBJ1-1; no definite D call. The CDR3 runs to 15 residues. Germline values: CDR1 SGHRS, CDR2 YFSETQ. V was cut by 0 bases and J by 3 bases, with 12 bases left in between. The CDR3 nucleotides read TGCGCCAGCAGCTTGGAGGGTCGGAGGTACACTGAAGCTTTCTTT. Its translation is CASSLEGRRYTEAFF.

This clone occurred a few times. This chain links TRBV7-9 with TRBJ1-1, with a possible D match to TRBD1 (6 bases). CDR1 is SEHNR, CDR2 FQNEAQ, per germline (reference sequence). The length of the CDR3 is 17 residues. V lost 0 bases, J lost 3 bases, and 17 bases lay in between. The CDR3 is CASSLAALRDKYTEAFF. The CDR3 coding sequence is TGTGCCAGCAGCTTAGCGGCCCTCAGGGACAAGTACACTGAAGCTTTCTTT.

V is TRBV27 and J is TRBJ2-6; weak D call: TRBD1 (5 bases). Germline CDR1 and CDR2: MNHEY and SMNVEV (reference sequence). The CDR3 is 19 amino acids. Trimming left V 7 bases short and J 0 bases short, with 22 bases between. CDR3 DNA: TGTGCCAGCACCTCAGTGGGCCCCACAGGCTACTCTGGGGCCAACGTCCTGACTTTC. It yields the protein CASTSVGPTGYSGANVLTF.

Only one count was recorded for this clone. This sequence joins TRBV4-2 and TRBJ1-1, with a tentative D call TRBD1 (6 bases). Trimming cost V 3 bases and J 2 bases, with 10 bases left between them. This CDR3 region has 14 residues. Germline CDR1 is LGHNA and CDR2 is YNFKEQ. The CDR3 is CASSQAGTNTEAFF. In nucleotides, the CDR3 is TGTGCCAGCAGCCAGGCCGGGACAAACACTGAAGCTTTCTTT.

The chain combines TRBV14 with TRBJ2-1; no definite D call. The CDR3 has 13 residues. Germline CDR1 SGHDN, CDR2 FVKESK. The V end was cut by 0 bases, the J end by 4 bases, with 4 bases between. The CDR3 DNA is TGTGCCAGCAGCCAAGACAGGTACAATGAGCAGTTCTTC. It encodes CASSQDRYNEQFF.

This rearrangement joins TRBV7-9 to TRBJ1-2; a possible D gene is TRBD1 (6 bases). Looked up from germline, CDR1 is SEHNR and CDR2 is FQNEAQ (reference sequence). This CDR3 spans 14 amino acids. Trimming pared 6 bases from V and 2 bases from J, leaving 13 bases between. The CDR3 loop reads CASSPRGNNYGYTF. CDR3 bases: TGTGCCAGCAGTCCTAGGGGGAACAACTATGGCTACACCTTC.

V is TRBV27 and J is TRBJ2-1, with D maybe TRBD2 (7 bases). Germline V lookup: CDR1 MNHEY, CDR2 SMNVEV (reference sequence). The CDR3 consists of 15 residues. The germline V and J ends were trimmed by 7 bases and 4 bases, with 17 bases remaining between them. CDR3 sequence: CASTGGGSTYNEQFF. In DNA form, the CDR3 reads TGTGCCAGCACGGGGGGCGGGAGTACGTACAATGAGCAGTTCTTC.

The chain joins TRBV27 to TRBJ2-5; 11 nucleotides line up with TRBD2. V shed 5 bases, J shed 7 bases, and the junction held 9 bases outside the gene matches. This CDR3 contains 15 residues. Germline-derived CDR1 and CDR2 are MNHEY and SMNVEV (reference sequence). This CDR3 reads CASSNLAGGGGTQYF. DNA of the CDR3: TGTGCCAGCAGTAACCTAGCGGGGGGCGGGGGGACCCAGTACTTC.

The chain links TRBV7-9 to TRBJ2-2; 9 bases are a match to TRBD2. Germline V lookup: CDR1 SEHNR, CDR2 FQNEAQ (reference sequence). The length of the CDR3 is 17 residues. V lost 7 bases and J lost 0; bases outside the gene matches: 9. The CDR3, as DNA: TGTGCCAGCAACCGGCCCCCTAGCGGGACGAACACCGGGGAGCTGTTTTTT. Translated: CASNRPPSGTNTGELFF.